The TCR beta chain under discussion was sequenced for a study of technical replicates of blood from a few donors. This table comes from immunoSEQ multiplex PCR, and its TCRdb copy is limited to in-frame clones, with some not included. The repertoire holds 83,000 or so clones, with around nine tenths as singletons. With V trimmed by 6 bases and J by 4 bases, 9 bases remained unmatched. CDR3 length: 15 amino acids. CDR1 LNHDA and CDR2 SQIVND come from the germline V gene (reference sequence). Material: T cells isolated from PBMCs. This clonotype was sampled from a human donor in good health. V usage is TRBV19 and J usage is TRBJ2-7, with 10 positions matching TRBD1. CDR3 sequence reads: CASSKPGQGLYEQYF. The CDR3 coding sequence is TGTGCCAGTAGCAAACCGGGACAGGGGTTGTACGAGCAGTACTTC. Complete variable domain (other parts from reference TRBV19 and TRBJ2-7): DGGITQSPKYLFRKEGQNVTLSCEQNLNHDAMYWYRQDPGQGLRLIYYSQIVNDFQKGDIAEGYSVSREKKESFPLTVTSAQKNPTAFYLCASSKPGQGLYEQYFGPGTRLTVT.